This entry is about one T cell receptor beta chain. This sample is part of a study of blood T cell repertoires in COVID-19. Overall study context: There were acute and convalescent COVID-19 samples, and they came from the United States, Italy and Spain. PBMCs, B-cell-depleted T cells, or T cells were the source of the cDNA or gDNA that made up the material.

Source study methods: It was from reference gene primer amplification that nucleated cell counts were estimated. Sequenced by immunoSEQ multiplex PCR; TCRdb stores in-frame clones only, minus some. V and J calls and clone size are as listed in that table; D and trimming were resolved from the DNA. The repertoire includes tens of thousands of clones, 80% to 90% of them detected once, and roughly 1.5% sits in the top ten. This CDR3 is 12 amino acids long. Germline CDR1 LGHDT, CDR2 YNNKEL (reference sequence). V shed 2 bases and J shed 4 bases, with 6 bases lying between them. The sequence derives from a man in his 60s with acute or convalescent COVID-19. Material: peripheral blood. V usage is TRBV3-1 (or the pseudogene TRBV3-2) and J usage is TRBJ2-7, with D perhaps matching TRBD1 (5 bases). CDR3 sequence (DNA): TGTGCCAGCAGCCAACAGGGATACGAGCAGTACTTC. Amino acids: CASSQQGYEQYF.